A selection of T cell receptor beta chains follows, all from one sample in a study of OX40 agonist ivuxolimab in advanced cancers. TCRdb's table, derived via immunoSEQ multiplex PCR, lists solely in-frame clones and lacks some. The sample holds about 8,000 clones, around 87% seen once. Sequencing was performed on CD4+ or CD8+ T cells sorted from blood, taken in a trial of the OX40 agonist ivuxolimab. The receptors originated from an adult with an advanced solid tumor such as melanoma, head and neck, liver or kidney cancer. The CDR3 runs from the conserved cysteine through the conserved F or W. D genes are given only for firm matches. A row's size may be missing; if present it is once, few, many or a size class.

cdr3_nt: TGCGCCAGCAGCTTGAATTACAATGAGCAGTTCTTC
cdr3_aa: CASSLNYNEQFF
v_call: TRBV5-1
clone_size: -
cdr3_length: 12
j_call: TRBJ2-1
d_call: -

cdr3_nt: TGTGCCAGCAGTTACACACGACAGGGGACCTATGGCTACACCTTC
cdr3_aa: CASSYTRQGTYGYTF
v_call: TRBV6-9
clone_size: -
cdr3_length: 15
j_call: TRBJ1-2
d_call: TRBD1

cdr3_nt: TGTGCCAGCAGCTTAATGCAGAGCACAGATACGCAGTATTTT
cdr3_aa: CASSLMQSTDTQYF
v_call: TRBV7-3
clone_size: -
cdr3_length: 14
j_call: TRBJ2-3
d_call: -

cdr3_nt: TGCGCCAGCAGCTTGGTCCCGGAGGGGGACGGGGAGCTGTTTTTT
cdr3_aa: CASSLVPEGDGELFF
v_call: TRBV5-1
clone_size: -
cdr3_length: 15
j_call: TRBJ2-2
d_call: -

cdr3_nt: TGTGCCAGCAGCTTAGTTTTGGGGGTAGAGACCCAGTACTTC
cdr3_aa: CASSLVLGVETQYF
v_call: TRBV13
clone_size: -
cdr3_length: 14
j_call: TRBJ2-5
d_call: -

cdr3_nt: TGTGCCAGCACGCTAAAAGGTGAATGCAATCAGCCCCAGCATTTT
cdr3_aa: CASTLKGECNQPQHF
v_call: TRBV6-4
clone_size: once
cdr3_length: 15
j_call: TRBJ1-5
d_call: -

cdr3_nt: TGTGCCAGCAGCCAAGAGAGGGAGATGGGGTACGAGCAGTACTTC
cdr3_aa: CASSQEREMGYEQYF
v_call: TRBV4-2
clone_size: medium-sized
cdr3_length: 15
j_call: TRBJ2-7
d_call: -

cdr3_nt: TGTGCCAGCAGCCAAGACCCGGACAGGGGAGGCTCCTACGAGCAGTACTTC
cdr3_aa: CASSQDPDRGGSYEQYF
v_call: TRBV4-2
clone_size: once
cdr3_length: 17
j_call: TRBJ2-7
d_call: TRBD1

cdr3_nt: TGCAGCGTCAAACTTCCGACTAGCCCCTACAATGAGCAGTTCTTC
cdr3_aa: CSVKLPTSPYNEQFF
v_call: TRBV29-1
clone_size: -
cdr3_length: 15
j_call: TRBJ2-1
d_call: TRBD2

cdr3_nt: TGTGCCAGCAGCTTGGCCCCATCGGACTACAATGAGCAGTTCTTC
cdr3_aa: CASSLAPSDYNEQFF
v_call: TRBV5-5
clone_size: -
cdr3_length: 15
j_call: TRBJ2-1
d_call: -

cdr3_nt: TGTGCCAGCAGCCAAGATGGGGCTCTAGGGGGGAGCGAGCAGTACTTC
cdr3_aa: CASSQDGALGGSEQYF
v_call: TRBV4-2
clone_size: once
cdr3_length: 16
j_call: TRBJ2-7
d_call: -

cdr3_nt: TGCGCCAGCAGCTTGGATAGGGGGAACACTGAAGCTTTCTTT
cdr3_aa: CASSLDRGNTEAFF
v_call: TRBV5-1
clone_size: once
cdr3_length: 14
j_call: TRBJ1-1
d_call: -

cdr3_nt: TGTGCCAGCAGCTGGGCCTTGAACACTGAAGCTTTCTTT
cdr3_aa: CASSWALNTEAFF
v_call: TRBV13
clone_size: -
cdr3_length: 13
j_call: TRBJ1-1
d_call: -

cdr3_nt: TGTGCCAGCAGTTACAACAGGGAGAACACTGAAGCTTTCTTT
cdr3_aa: CASSYNRENTEAFF
v_call: TRBV6-5
clone_size: -
cdr3_length: 14
j_call: TRBJ1-1
d_call: -

cdr3_nt: TGTGCCAGCAGCTTAGGGGTAGCGGGAGGGACCCCCTCTTCCTACGAGCAGTACTTC
cdr3_aa: CASSLGVAGGTPSSYEQYF
v_call: TRBV7-6
clone_size: -
cdr3_length: 19
j_call: TRBJ2-7
d_call: TRBD2

cdr3_nt: TGTGCCAGTAGTATCGGTCCCGGGACAGGGTCGAGGACCGGGGAGCTGTTTTTT
cdr3_aa: CASSIGPGTGSRTGELFF
v_call: TRBV19
clone_size: -
cdr3_length: 18
j_call: TRBJ2-2
d_call: TRBD1

cdr3_nt: TGTGCCAGTAGTCCCCTTAGGGACAGGGGTCGGGAAAAACTGTTTTTT
cdr3_aa: CASSPLRDRGREKLFF
v_call: TRBV19
clone_size: -
cdr3_length: 16
j_call: TRBJ1-4
d_call: TRBD1

cdr3_nt: TGTGCCAGCAGCCAGGATAAGACATATCCATTGGGGACCCAGTACTTC
cdr3_aa: CASSQDKTYPLGTQYF
v_call: TRBV4-2
clone_size: -
cdr3_length: 16
j_call: TRBJ2-5
d_call: -

cdr3_nt: TGCGCCAGCAGCTTGGCCCAGCATAATGAAAAACTGTTTTTT
cdr3_aa: CASSLAQHNEKLFF
v_call: TRBV5-1
clone_size: -
cdr3_length: 14
j_call: TRBJ1-4
d_call: -

cdr3_nt: TGTGCCAGCAGCAAGACGACTAGCGGGTACGTCAATGAGCAGTTCTTC
cdr3_aa: CASSKTTSGYVNEQFF
v_call: TRBV7-6
clone_size: -
cdr3_length: 16
j_call: TRBJ2-1
d_call: TRBD2

cdr3_nt: TGTGCCAGCAGCTTGAGGCTAGCGGGGGCTTCACCCCTCCACTTT
cdr3_aa: CASSLRLAGASPLHF
v_call: TRBV5-6
clone_size: -
cdr3_length: 15
j_call: TRBJ1-6
d_call: -

cdr3_nt: TGTGCCAGCAGCTTCGGGGGTGAGGGCAATGAGCAGTTCTTC
cdr3_aa: CASSFGGEGNEQFF
v_call: TRBV7-8
clone_size: -
cdr3_length: 14
j_call: TRBJ2-1
d_call: -

cdr3_nt: TGTGCCAGCAGCTTAGGGGGGGGAAATCAGCCCCAGCATTTT
cdr3_aa: CASSLGGGNQPQHF
v_call: TRBV7-2
clone_size: -
cdr3_length: 14
j_call: TRBJ1-5
d_call: -

cdr3_nt: TGTGCCAGCAGTTCAACAGGGGGCTTAGACTATGGCTACACCTTC
cdr3_aa: CASSSTGGLDYGYTF
v_call: TRBV7-9
clone_size: -
cdr3_length: 15
j_call: TRBJ1-2
d_call: TRBD1

cdr3_nt: TGTGCCAGCAGCAAGCAGCCCCGACAAAACCAAGAGACCCAGTACTTC
cdr3_aa: CASSKQPRQNQETQYF
v_call: TRBV21-1
clone_size: -
cdr3_length: 16
j_call: TRBJ2-5
d_call: -

cdr3_nt: TGTGCCACCAGCATCCGGACAGGGGAAGGCTACACCTTC
cdr3_aa: CATSIRTGEGYTF
v_call: TRBV15
clone_size: -
cdr3_length: 13
j_call: TRBJ1-2
d_call: TRBD1

cdr3_nt: TGTGCCAGCAGCTTCTTAGGGTTGGATAACACCGGGGAGCTGTTTTTT
cdr3_aa: CASSFLGLDNTGELFF
v_call: TRBV7-3
clone_size: -
cdr3_length: 16
j_call: TRBJ2-2
d_call: -

cdr3_nt: TGTGCCAGCAGCTTCCGCGGGAGGGCCGGTGGGGAGCAGTACTTC
cdr3_aa: CASSFRGRAGGEQYF
v_call: TRBV5-4
clone_size: -
cdr3_length: 15
j_call: TRBJ2-7
d_call: TRBD2

cdr3_nt: TGTGCCAGCAGCTTAGGATACAGCGCGGCCTACGAGCAGTACTTC
cdr3_aa: CASSLGYSAAYEQYF
v_call: TRBV7-2
clone_size: -
cdr3_length: 15
j_call: TRBJ2-7
d_call: -

cdr3_nt: TGCGCCAGCAGCGCCGGGACAGGGACCTACGAGCAGTACTTC
cdr3_aa: CASSAGTGTYEQYF
v_call: TRBV5-1
clone_size: -
cdr3_length: 14
j_call: TRBJ2-7
d_call: TRBD1

cdr3_nt: TGTGCCAGCAGCTTAACGGGATTCGGCTACACCTTC
cdr3_aa: CASSLTGFGYTF
v_call: TRBV7-2
clone_size: -
cdr3_length: 12
j_call: TRBJ1-2
d_call: -

cdr3_nt: TGTGCCAGCAGTTTATCTGGGGGGGGCCCAGGCCCCCAGTACTTC
cdr3_aa: CASSLSGGGPGPQYF
v_call: TRBV27
clone_size: -
cdr3_length: 15
j_call: TRBJ2-5
d_call: -

cdr3_nt: TGTGCCAGTAGCACAGGGGCTGCAACTAATGAAAAACTGTTTTTT
cdr3_aa: CASSTGAATNEKLFF
v_call: TRBV19
clone_size: -
cdr3_length: 15
j_call: TRBJ1-4
d_call: TRBD1

cdr3_nt: TGTGCCAGCAGCTTATCACGGGAGAGGGAGCAGTACTTC
cdr3_aa: CASSLSREREQYF
v_call: TRBV7-3
clone_size: -
cdr3_length: 13
j_call: TRBJ2-7
d_call: -

cdr3_nt: TGTGCCAGCAGTTTAGCGGCTAAGGGCTACACCTTC
cdr3_aa: CASSLAAKGYTF
v_call: TRBV28
clone_size: few
cdr3_length: 12
j_call: TRBJ1-2
d_call: -

cdr3_nt: TGTGCTAGTGGTTTGGCCCCAACCCCCCCGCAGGGGCACACTGAAGCTTTCTTT
cdr3_aa: CASGLAPTPPQGHTEAFF
v_call: TRBV12-5
clone_size: -
cdr3_length: 18
j_call: TRBJ1-1
d_call: -

cdr3_nt: TGCGCCAGCAGCCAAGTTTGGGGGGGCCCCTACAATGAGCAGTTCTTC
cdr3_aa: CASSQVWGGPYNEQFF
v_call: TRBV4-3
clone_size: -
cdr3_length: 16
j_call: TRBJ2-1
d_call: -

cdr3_nt: TGTGCCAGTACCTATCGTAGCGGGGACTACGAGCAGTACTTC
cdr3_aa: CASTYRSGDYEQYF
v_call: TRBV19
clone_size: -
cdr3_length: 14
j_call: TRBJ2-7
d_call: TRBD2